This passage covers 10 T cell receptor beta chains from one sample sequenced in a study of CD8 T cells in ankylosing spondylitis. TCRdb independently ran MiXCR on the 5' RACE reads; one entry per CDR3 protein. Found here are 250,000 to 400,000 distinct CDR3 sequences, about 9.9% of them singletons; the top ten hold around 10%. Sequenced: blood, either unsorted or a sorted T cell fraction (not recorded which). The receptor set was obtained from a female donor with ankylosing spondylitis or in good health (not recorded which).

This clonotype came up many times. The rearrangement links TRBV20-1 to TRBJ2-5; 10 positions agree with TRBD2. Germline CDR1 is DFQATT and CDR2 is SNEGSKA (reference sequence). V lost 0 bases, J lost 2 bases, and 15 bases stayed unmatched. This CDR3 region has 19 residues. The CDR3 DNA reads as TGCAGTGCTAGAGATCCCTGGATAACAGCGGGAGGGCTACAAGAGACCCAGTACTTC. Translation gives CSARDPWITAGGLQETQYF.

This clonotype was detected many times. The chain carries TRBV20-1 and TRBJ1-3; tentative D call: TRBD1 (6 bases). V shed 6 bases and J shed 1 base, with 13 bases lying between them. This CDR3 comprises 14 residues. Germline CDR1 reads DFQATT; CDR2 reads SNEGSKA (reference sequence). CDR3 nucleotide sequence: TGCAGTGCCCCGGAGGGGGGGTCTGGAAACACCATATATTTT. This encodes CSAPEGGSGNTIYF.

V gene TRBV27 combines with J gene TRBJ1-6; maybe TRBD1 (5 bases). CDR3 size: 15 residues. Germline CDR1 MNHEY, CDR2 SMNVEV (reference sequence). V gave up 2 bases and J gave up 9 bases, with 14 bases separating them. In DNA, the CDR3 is TGTGCCAGCAGTTTAGGCCCAGGGTTGGGTTCACCCCTCCACTTT. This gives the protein CASSLGPGLGSPLHF.

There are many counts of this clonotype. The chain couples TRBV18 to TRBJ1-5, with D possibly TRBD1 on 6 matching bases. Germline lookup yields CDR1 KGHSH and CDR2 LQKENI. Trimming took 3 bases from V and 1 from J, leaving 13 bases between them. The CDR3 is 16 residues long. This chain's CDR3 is CASSPPTGNSNQPQHF. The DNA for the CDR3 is TGTGCCAGCTCACCCCCTACAGGGAACAGCAATCAGCCCCAGCATTTT.

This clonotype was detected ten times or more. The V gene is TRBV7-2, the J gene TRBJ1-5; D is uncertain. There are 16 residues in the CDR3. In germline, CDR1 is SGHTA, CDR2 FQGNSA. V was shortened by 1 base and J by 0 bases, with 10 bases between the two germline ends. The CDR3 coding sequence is TGTGCCAGCAGCTTAGTTGGCACATATAGCAATCAGCCCCAGCATTTT. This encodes CASSLVGTYSNQPQHF.

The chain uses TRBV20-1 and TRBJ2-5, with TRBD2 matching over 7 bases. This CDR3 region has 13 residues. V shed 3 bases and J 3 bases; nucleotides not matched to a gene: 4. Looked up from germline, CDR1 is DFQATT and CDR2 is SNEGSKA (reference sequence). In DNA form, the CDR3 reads TGCAGTGCTAGTGGCCTAGCGGAAGAGACCCAGTACTTC. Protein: CSASGLAEETQYF.

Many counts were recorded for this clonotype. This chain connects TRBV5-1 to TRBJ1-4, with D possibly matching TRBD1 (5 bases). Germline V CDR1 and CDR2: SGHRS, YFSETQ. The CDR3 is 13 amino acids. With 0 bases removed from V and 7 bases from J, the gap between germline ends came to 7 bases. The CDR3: CASSLEGREKLFF. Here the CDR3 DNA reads TGCGCCAGCAGCTTGGAGGGGCGTGAAAAACTGTTTTTT.

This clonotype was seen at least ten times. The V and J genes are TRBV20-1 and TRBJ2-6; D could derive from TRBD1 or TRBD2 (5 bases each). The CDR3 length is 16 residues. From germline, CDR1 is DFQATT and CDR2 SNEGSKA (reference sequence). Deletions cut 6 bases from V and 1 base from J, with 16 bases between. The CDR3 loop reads CSAPGTALSGANVLTF. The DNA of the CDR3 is TGCAGTGCGCCCGGGACGGCATTATCTGGGGCCAACGTCCTGACTTTC.

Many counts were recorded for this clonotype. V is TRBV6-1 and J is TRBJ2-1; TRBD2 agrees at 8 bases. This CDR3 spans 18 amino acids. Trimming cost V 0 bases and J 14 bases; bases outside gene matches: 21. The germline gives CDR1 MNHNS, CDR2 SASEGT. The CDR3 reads CASSEALQSMGGRSTKFF. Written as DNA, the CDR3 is TGTGCCAGCAGTGAAGCGCTTCAGTCGATGGGCGGGAGGTCAACGAAGTTCTTC.

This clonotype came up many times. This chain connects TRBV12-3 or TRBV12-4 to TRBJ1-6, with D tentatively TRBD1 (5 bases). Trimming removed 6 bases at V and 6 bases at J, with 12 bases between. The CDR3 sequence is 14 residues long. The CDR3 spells CASSTGAVNSPLHF. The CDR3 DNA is TGTGCCAGCAGCACCGGGGCCGTTAATTCACCCCTCCACTTT.